The entry below gives a single T cell receptor beta chain sequence along with its context. This entry comes from a study of blood T cell repertoires in COVID-19. In the study overall: Material from acute and convalescent COVID-19 was sourced from the United States, Italy and Spain. Sample material is recorded as cDNA or gDNA derived from T cells, B-cell-depleted T cells, or PBMCs.

CDR3 length equals 12 residues. Germline values: CDR1 DFQATT, CDR2 SNEGSKA (reference sequence). Trimming took off 3 bases at V and 5 bases at J, with 8 bases between the two ends. Study processing details: Scientists estimated how many nucleated cells there were by amplifying reference gene primers. Sequencing was performed with immunoSEQ multiplex PCR; in TCRdb, only in-frame clones are kept and a portion is missing. The V and J calls and the clone size are those of that table, but D and trimming were determined from the DNA. The sample lists fewer than 250,000 clones; 65% to 90% were seen once. The sample taken for sequencing was peripheral blood. The V gene is TRBV20-1, the J gene TRBJ2-1; perhaps TRBD1 as D (5 bases). The sequence derives from a woman aged 70 to 79 with acute or convalescent COVID-19. Written as DNA, the CDR3 is TGCAGTGCTAGTCAAGGGGACAATGAGCAGTTCTTC. Translation gives CSASQGDNEQFF.